The TCR beta chain described here comes from a study of shared clonotypes between healthy human individuals. Study results and caveats: Non-shared clonotypes were found to have lower generation probabilities than the clonotypes that were shared by all four of the sorted-subset donors.

V lost 3 bases and J 4 bases, leaving 10 bases between the germline ends. CDR3 size: 14 residues. Per the germline V gene, CDR1 is SGHVS and CDR2 is FQNEAQ. The naive CD8 subset, CD45RO-negative cells positively selected for CCR7, excluded terminally differentiated effector memory CD45RA+ cells. Each subset's genomic DNA was split evenly across several immunoSEQ plates. Some clones are missing from TCRdb's copy, which holds only in-frame ones; the method was immunoSEQ multiplex PCR. The data hold about 2,100,000 clones, with roughly 91% observed a single time. Comment on this clone: The antigen is undetermined.

This clonotype was sampled from a man between 18 and 35 years old in good health. Some clones in this sample may be carry-over from other donors' samples. The sequenced sample consisted of naive CD8+ T cells from PBMCs. This rearrangement joins TRBV7-8 to TRBJ1-3, with a possible D match to TRBD1 (5 bases). In DNA form, the CDR3 reads TGTGCCAGCAGCTTCGGGGGTTCGGGAAACACCATATATTTT. This codes for CASSFGGSGNTIYF. The full variable domain, its missing parts supplied by reference TRBV7-8 and TRBJ1-3, is GAGVSQSPRYKVAKRGQDVALRCDPISGHVSLFWYQQALGQGPEFLTYFQNEAQLDKSGLPSDRFFAERPEGSVSTLKIQRTQQEDSAVYLCASSFGGSGNTIYFGEGSWLTVV.